Listed here are 23 T cell receptor beta chains from one sample, sequenced in a study of OX40 agonist ivuxolimab in advanced cancers. Libraries were built with the immunoSEQ multiplex PCR assay. TCRdb re-hosts the immuneACCESS table, in-frame sequences only. Its copies lack some clones; in the studies checked, an unresolved V gene accounts for under half of them, and the cause for the rest is not known. The sample table lists around 69,000 clones, about 88% of them with a count of one. Over 3% of the sample belongs to the ten largest clones. Here the sequenced sample was CD4+ or CD8+ T cells sorted from blood, taken in a trial of the OX40 agonist ivuxolimab. These receptor sequences come from an adult with an advanced solid tumor such as melanoma, head and neck, liver or kidney cancer.

This chain joins TRBV7-9 and TRBJ2-7, with D unclear. Germline V CDR1 and CDR2: SEHNR, FQNEAQ (reference sequence). CDR3 length equals 14 residues. V lost 4 bases to trimming and J lost 0 bases, with 10 bases between them. CDR3 in DNA: TGTGCCAGCAGCTCCGATGGGTACTCCTACGAGCAGTACTTC. Protein product: CASSSDGYSYEQYF.

The J gene is TRBJ2-4, the V gene TRBV18; a weak D match, TRBD2 (6 bases). The V end was cut by 6 bases, the J end by 7 bases, with 19 bases between. Germline CDR1 reads KGHSH; CDR2 reads LQKENI. The CDR3 runs 15 residues. CDR3 region: CASSSSQEGINIQYF. Written as DNA, the CDR3 is TGTGCCAGCTCCTCGTCTCAGGAGGGCATCAACATTCAGTACTTC.

The chain employs TRBV18 and TRBJ2-7; D unclear. The CDR3 runs 13 residues. Germline V CDR1 and CDR2: KGHSH, LQKENI. The V end was cut by 3 bases, the J end by 2 bases, with 8 bases between. The CDR3 protein is CASSPTAAYEQYF. The DNA of the CDR3 is TGTGCCAGCTCACCGACGGCGGCCTACGAGCAGTACTTC.

CDR3 sequence: CASSGSGISTDTQYF. CDR3 in DNA: TGTGCCAGCAGCGGTAGCGGCATTAGCACAGATACGCAGTATTTT. The chain carries TRBV9 and TRBJ2-3, with TRBD2 as a possible D gene (6 bases). The V and J ends lost 3 bases and 0 bases respectively, with 11 bases between them. There are 15 residues in the CDR3. Germline-derived CDR1 and CDR2 are SGDLS and YYNGEE.

This clone was counted once. The rearrangement links TRBV6-5 to TRBJ2-7; D might be TRBD2 (6 bases). The CDR3 is made up of 14 amino acids. V lost 2 bases to trimming and J lost 3 bases, with 11 bases between them. Per the germline V gene, CDR1 is MNHEY and CDR2 is SVGAGI. The CDR3 sequence: CASSYTSPNYEQYF. The CDR3, as DNA: TGTGCCAGCAGTTACACTAGCCCCAACTACGAGCAGTACTTC.

The genes are TRBV2 and TRBJ1-2; TRBD1 might be the D (5 bases). CDR1 SNHLY and CDR2 FYNNEI come from the germline V gene. The CDR3 runs to 14 residues. V was cut by 6 bases and J by 4 bases, with 15 bases left in between. CDR3 protein: CASRSDSEVYGYTF. CDR3 coding DNA: TGTGCCAGCAGATCAGACAGCGAGGTCTATGGCTACACCTTC.

V and J are TRBV7-9 and TRBJ2-7; 8 bases fit TRBD2. The J call may be faulty, since TRBJ2-1 better matches the DNA end. Germline loops: CDR1 SEHNR, CDR2 FQNEAQ (reference sequence). The CDR3 spans 16 residues. The CDR3 DNA is TGTGCCAGCAGCTCCCTCGGACTAGCCTACTACAATGAGCAGTTCTTC. This codes for CASSSLGLAYYNEQFF.

The chain joins TRBV2 to TRBJ2-1, with 7 bases lining up with TRBD1. The V and J ends lost 8 bases and 8 bases, in that order; junction bases with no gene match: 9. Germline V gene sequence: CDR1 SNHLY, CDR2 FYNNEI. CDR3 length equals 13 residues. CDR3 nucleotides: TGTGCCAGCGCCGGACAGGTTGGGGATGAGCAGTTCTTC. Amino acid sequence: CASAGQVGDEQFF. Looking up the rest from reference TRBV2 and TRBJ2-1 gives the full variable domain: EPEVTQTPSHQVTQMGQEVILRCVPISNHLYFYWYRQILGQKVEFLVSFYNNEISEKSEIFDDQFSVERPDGSNFTLKIRSTKLEDSAMYFCASAGQVGDEQFFGPGTRLTVL.

This clone was seen a single time. The rearrangement uses TRBV28 and TRBJ2-5; 7 nucleotides line up with TRBD1. The junction had 6 bases not matched to a gene; V was cut back by 9 bases and J by 2 bases. Per the germline V gene, CDR1 is MDHEN and CDR2 is SYDVKM. The CDR3 is made up of 13 amino acids. The CDR3 DNA reads as TGTGCCAGTTGGGACAGTTTGCAAGAGACCCAGTACTTC. It translates to CASWDSLQETQYF.

The sample holds one count of this clone. The chain joins TRBV2 to TRBJ2-1, with 9 bases lining up with TRBD2. J gave up 5 bases and V 7 bases, and 18 bases lay outside the gene matches. Germline CDR1 is SNHLY and CDR2 is FYNNEI. The CDR3 loop spans 18 amino acids. Written as DNA, the CDR3 is TGTGCCAGCACCAGAGGGAGGACAGCGGGAGGAATCGACAATGAGCAGTTCTTC. Its protein is CASTRGRTAGGIDNEQFF.

The chain uses TRBV6-6 and TRBJ2-7, with TRBD1 matching over 7 bases. The germline V gene has CDR1 MNHNY and CDR2 SVGAGI (reference sequence). J was trimmed by 3 bases and V by 6 bases; bases with no gene match: 2. This CDR3 is 12 amino acids long. The CDR3 reads CASSRDSYEQYF. CDR3 sequence (DNA): TGTGCCAGCAGCAGGGACAGCTACGAGCAGTACTTC.

J is TRBJ1-5 and V is TRBV6-5; D ambiguous. There are 13 residues in the CDR3. CDR1 and CDR2 from the germline V gene are MNHEY and SVGAGI. Trimming shortened V by 0 bases and J by 6 bases, and 6 bases separated the two germline ends. The CDR3 bases are TGTGCCAGCAGTTACTCGGTGGTTCAGCCCCAGCATTTT. It translates to CASSYSVVQPQHF.

The chain has TRBV10-2 and TRBJ1-4, with D possibly matching TRBD1 (6 bases). The CDR3 is 13 residues long. Germline V gives CDR1 WSHSY, CDR2 SAAADI. The V end lost 7 bases, the J end lost 0 bases, and 6 bases lay between the germline ends. The CDR3 is CASTGATNEKLFF. CDR3 nucleotide sequence: TGCGCCAGCACAGGGGCAACTAATGAAAAACTGTTTTTT.

To note about this clone: This may come from a read error, since a much larger clone is one base off. Other DNA sequences in this sample translate to the same CDR3. The chain links TRBV28 to TRBJ1-1; D call uncertain. V lost 6 bases and J lost 1, with 9 bases in between. The CDR3 contains 13 residues. CDR1 is MDHEN and CDR2 is SYDVKM in the germline V gene. The DNA of the CDR3 is TGTGCCAGCAGCCGAGGACCGAACACTGAAGCTTTCTTT. Encoded protein: CASSRGPNTEAFF.

This clone is a singleton in its sample. The chain links TRBV5-1 to TRBJ2-5, with D perhaps matching TRBD2 (6 bases). Trimming pared 1 base from V and 5 bases from J, leaving 12 bases between. Germline CDR1 is SGHRS and CDR2 is YFSETQ. The CDR3 loop spans 14 amino acids. The CDR3 protein is CASSLNSGEETQYF. The CDR3 DNA sequence: TGCGCCAGCAGCTTGAATTCGGGAGAGGAGACCCAGTACTTC. Full variable domain (rest looked up from reference TRBV5-1 and TRBJ2-5): KAGVTQTPRYLIKTRGQQVTLSCSPISGHRSVSWYQQTPGQGLQFLFEYFSETQRNKGNFPGRFSGRQFSNSRSEMNVSTLELGDSALYLCASSLNSGEETQYFGPGTRLLVL.

This clone was detected a few times. This chain links TRBV5-5 with TRBJ2-7, with 10 bases identical to TRBD1. The CDR3 length is 15 residues. Trimming cost V 0 bases and J 4 bases; bases outside gene matches: 4. Germline V gives CDR1 SGHKS, CDR2 YYEKEE (reference sequence). The CDR3 nucleotides read TGTGCCAGCAGCTTGGCCGGGACAGGGGAATACGAGCAGTACTTC. Protein: CASSLAGTGEYEQYF.

The chain's CDR3 is CASSPTIGTINQPQHF. As DNA, the CDR3 is TGTGCCAGTAGTCCAACGATCGGGACAATCAATCAGCCCCAGCATTTT. V is TRBV19 and J is TRBJ1-5; D may be TRBD1 (6 bases). CDR1 LNHDA and CDR2 SQIVND come from the germline V gene (reference sequence). Trimming cost V 5 bases and J 3 bases, with 17 bases left between them. This CDR3 region has 16 residues. Full variable domain (outside the CDR3, taken from reference TRBV19 and TRBJ1-5): DGGITQSPKYLFRKEGQNVTLSCEQNLNHDAMYWYRQDPGQGLRLIYYSQIVNDFQKGDIAEGYSVSREKKESFPLTVTSAQKNPTAFYLCASSPTIGTINQPQHFGDGTRLSIL.

The V call is TRBV6-1, the J call TRBJ2-1; D possibly corresponds to TRBD1 (6 bases). The CDR3 is 13 amino acids. Germline V gives CDR1 MNHNS, CDR2 SASEGT. V dropped 6 bases and J dropped 3 bases, with 9 bases sitting between them. CDR3 loop: CASRRGIYNEQFF. CDR3 bases: TGTGCCAGCAGGAGGGGGATCTACAATGAGCAGTTCTTC.

This clone was seen only once. The chain employs TRBV6-1 and TRBJ2-7; D is uncertain. Trimming removed 8 bases at V and 0 bases at J, with 8 bases between. The CDR3 contains 12 residues. CDR1 MNHNS and CDR2 SASEGT come from the germline V gene. Here the CDR3 DNA reads TGTGCCAGCCGTCGATTCTCCTACGAGCAGTACTTC. Its protein product is CASRRFSYEQYF.

This chain uses TRBV5-1 with TRBJ1-4; no clear D gene. Deletions cut 0 bases from V and 8 bases from J, with 11 bases between. Germline values: CDR1 SGHRS, CDR2 YFSETQ. The CDR3 length is 14 residues. In nucleotides, the CDR3 is TGCGCCAGCAGCTTGGTCGATCTCGAGGAAAAACTGTTTTTT. This translates into CASSLVDLEEKLFF.

V gene TRBV9 combines with J gene TRBJ2-4, with 7 nucleotides matching TRBD1. Per germline, CDR1 SGDLS and CDR2 YYNGEE. There are 13 residues in the CDR3. After removal of 0 bases from V and 13 bases from J, the junction contained 7 bases not matched to a gene. The CDR3 reads CASSVGLKGQQYF. In DNA, the CDR3 is TGTGCCAGCAGCGTAGGACTAAAGGGACAGCAGTACTTC.

This clone was detected once. Distinct nucleotide sequences in the sample also encode this CDR3. The chain has TRBV9 and TRBJ1-2, with a possible D match to TRBD1 (5 bases). The CDR3 covers 14 residues. V was cut by 4 bases and J by 5 bases, with 15 bases left in between. Germline lookup yields CDR1 SGDLS and CDR2 YYNGEE. CDR3 coding DNA: TGTGCCAGCAGCCCCTCGACGGGGGAGTATGGCTACACCTTC. It encodes CASSPSTGEYGYTF.

This clone has a single count. The rearrangement joins TRBV6-6 to TRBJ2-7; tentatively, D is TRBD2 (6 bases). This CDR3 contains 15 residues. The V end was cut by 4 bases, the J end by 3 bases, with 16 bases between. Germline V lookup: CDR1 MNHNY, CDR2 SVGAGI (reference sequence). The CDR3 here is CASSSNPSANYEQYF. CDR3 sequence (DNA): TGTGCCAGCAGTTCCAACCCTAGCGCAAACTACGAGCAGTACTTC.